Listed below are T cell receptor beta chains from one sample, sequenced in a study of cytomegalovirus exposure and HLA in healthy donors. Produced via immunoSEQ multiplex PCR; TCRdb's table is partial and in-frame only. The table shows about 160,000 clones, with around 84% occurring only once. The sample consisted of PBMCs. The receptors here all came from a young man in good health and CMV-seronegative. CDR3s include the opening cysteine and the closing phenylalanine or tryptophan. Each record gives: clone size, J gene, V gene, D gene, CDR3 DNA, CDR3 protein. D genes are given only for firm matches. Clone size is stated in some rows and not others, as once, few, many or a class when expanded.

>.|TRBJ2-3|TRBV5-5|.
TGTGCCAGCATCTCGAGGGCAGATACGCAGTATTTT
CASISRADTQYF
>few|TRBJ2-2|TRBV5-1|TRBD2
TGCGCCAGCAGCTTGGCCTCTAGCGGGAGGAGGTCCGGGGAGCTGTTTTTT
CASSLASSGRRSGELFF
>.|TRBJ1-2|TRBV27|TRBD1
TGTGCCAGCAGCCCGGGACAGCGGATGAGGGGCTACACCTTC
CASSPGQRMRGYTF
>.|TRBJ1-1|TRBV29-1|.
TGCAGCGTTGAACGGGAAATGAACACTGAAGCTTTCTTT
CSVEREMNTEAFF
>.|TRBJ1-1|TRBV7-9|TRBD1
TGTGCCAGCAGCTCCGCGACAGGGAAGAGCACTGAAGCTTTCTTT
CASSSATGKSTEAFF
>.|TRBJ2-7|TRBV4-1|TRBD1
TGCGCCAGCAGCCAGGGACAGCTCTCGGGGTACGAGCAGTACTTC
CASSQGQLSGYEQYF
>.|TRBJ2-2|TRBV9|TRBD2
TGTGCCAGCAGCGTAGGGGCGGCGGGAGGGCACACCGGGGAGCTGTTTTTT
CASSVGAAGGHTGELFF
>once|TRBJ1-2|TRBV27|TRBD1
TGTGCCAGCAGTTTCAGGGGGAGTCGTGGCTACACCTTC
CASSFRGSRGYTF
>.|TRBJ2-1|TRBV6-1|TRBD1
TGTGCCAGCACAGGGGGTGACTCCTACAATGAGCAGTTCTTC
CASTGGDSYNEQFF
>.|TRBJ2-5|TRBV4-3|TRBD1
TGCGCCAGCAGCCGGGACAGGGTACAAGAGACCCAGTACTTC
CASSRDRVQETQYF
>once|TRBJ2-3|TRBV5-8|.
TGTGCCAGCAGCTTGGGACTTCTCACAGATACGCAGTATTTT
CASSLGLLTDTQYF